The T cell receptor beta chain described here comes from a study of shared clonotypes between healthy human individuals. Background on the study: Contributing individuals were a couple of females and a few males aged 18 to 49.

PCR replicates from unsorted PBMC used roughly 300 ng DNA, and this amount was approximately 30,000 T cell genomes. Sequenced by immunoSEQ multiplex PCR; TCRdb stores in-frame clones only, minus some. The sample includes 400,000 to 500,000 clones, 65% to 80% of them seen just once. Findings and caveats of the study: The low donor count limited represented genetic and exposure-history diversity.

For this clone: Its target is unknown.

Germline assignment: CDR1 SNHLY and CDR2 FYNNEI. This CDR3 comprises 15 residues. Losses at the gene ends were 4 bases for V and 0 bases for J; bases not matched to a gene: 4. Sequences were obtained from PBMCs. The rearrangement uses TRBV2 and TRBJ2-5, with 8 bases that match TRBD2. This receptor was identified in a woman aged 40 to 50 in good health. Some clones in this sample may be carry-over from other donors' samples. CDR3 in DNA: TGTGCCAGCAGTGCGGGTAGCGGGAACCAAGAGACCCAGTACTTC. This codes for CASSAGSGNQETQYF.